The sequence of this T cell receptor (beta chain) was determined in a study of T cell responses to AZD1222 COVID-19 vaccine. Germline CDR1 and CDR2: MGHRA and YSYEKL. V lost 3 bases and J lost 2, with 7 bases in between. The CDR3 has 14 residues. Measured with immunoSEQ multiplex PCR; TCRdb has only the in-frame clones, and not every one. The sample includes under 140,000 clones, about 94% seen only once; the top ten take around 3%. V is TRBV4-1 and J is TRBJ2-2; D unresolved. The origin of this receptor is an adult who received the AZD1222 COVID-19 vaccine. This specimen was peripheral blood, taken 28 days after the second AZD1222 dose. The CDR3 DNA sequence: TGCGCCAGCAGCCATGTAATTAACACCGGGGAGCTGTTTTTT. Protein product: CASSHVINTGELFF.